The rows below give T cell receptor beta chains drawn from one sample of a study of early T cells in non-severe SARS-CoV-2 infection. MiXCR, applied by TCRdb to the 5' RACE reads, yields one record per CDR3 protein. The repertoire holds about 80,000 distinct CDR3 sequences, with around 10% as singletons. Specimen: whole blood, collected at baseline. These receptors came from an adult who was a healthcare worker with PCR-confirmed SARS-CoV-2 infection or an uninfected control (not recorded which). The donor label of this sample is uncertain. The CDR3 runs from the conserved cysteine through the conserved F or W. The D gene is left open where the match is weak. Rows give clone size only sometimes, using once, few, many, or a class for an expanded clone.

TRBV24-1	.	.	TRBJ2-7	TGTGCCACCAGTGAATACAGATCCTACGAGCAGTACTTC	CATSEYRSYEQYF
TRBV14	.	few	TRBJ1-2	TGTGCCAGCAGCCTTCTGGGACTCTCTAACTATGGCTACACCTTC	CASSLLGLSNYGYTF
TRBV20-1	.	few	TRBJ2-1	TGCAGTGCTAGCGGGGGTAACGGGAGACGAGGCAATGAGCAGTTCTTC	CSASGGNGRRGNEQFF
TRBV7-2	TRBD1	few	TRBJ1-2	TGTGCCAGCAGCTCGGGGACAGGGAGCGGCTACACCTTC	CASSSGTGSGYTF
TRBV12-3/TRBV12-4	.	many	TRBJ2-5	TGTGCCAGCAGTCCCGGACAGAGGGAGACCCAGTACTTC	CASSPGQRETQYF
TRBV7-2	TRBD1	many	TRBJ1-6	TGTGCCAGCAGCCCCGGACAGGTTTTTTATTCACCCCTCCACTTT	CASSPGQVFYSPLHF
TRBV28	TRBD1	few	TRBJ1-4	TGTGCCAGCAGGGAAGACAGGGGGCCTCGGAATGAAAAACTGTTTTTT	CASREDRGPRNEKLFF
TRBV7-9	TRBD1	few	TRBJ1-1	TGTGCCAGCAGCTATCAGGGGGGCACTGAAGCTTTCTTT	CASSYQGGTEAFF
TRBV27	.	.	TRBJ2-7	TGTGCCAGCAGGGGAGGGACAGCCTTTTACGAGCAGTACTTC	CASRGGTAFYEQYF
TRBV19	TRBD2	.	TRBJ2-1	TGTGCCTGTAGTACGGGGACTAGCGGGGCCAATGAGCAGTTCTTC	CACSTGTSGANEQFF
TRBV9	TRBD2	few	TRBJ2-2	TGTGCCAGCAGCTTAGCTAGCGGGACCGGGGAGCTGTTTTTT	CASSLASGTGELFF
TRBV15	TRBD1	.	TRBJ1-2	TGTGCCACCAGCCGAGAGACAGGGGGCTGGATCTATGGCTACACCTTC	CATSRETGGWIYGYTF
TRBV10-3	TRBD1	few	TRBJ1-5	TGTGCCATCAGTCCCTGGGAAGGGACAGGGGATCATCAGCCCCAGCATTTT	CAISPWEGTGDHQPQHF
TRBV27	TRBD1	many	TRBJ1-1	TGTGCCAGCAGAGCAGGGGGTTCGAACACTGAAGCTTTCTTT	CASRAGGSNTEAFF
TRBV20-1	TRBD1	few	TRBJ2-2	TGCAGTGCTTCCCGGACAGGAGACACCGGGGAGCTGTTTTTT	CSASRTGDTGELFF
TRBV10-1	.	few	TRBJ2-6	TGCGCCAGCAGTGTAACGAGATCTGGGGCCAACGTCCTGACTTTC	CASSVTRSGANVLTF
TRBV5-6	.	few	TRBJ2-3	TGTGCCAGCAGCTTGGGCCACGGGGCAGATACGCAGTATTTT	CASSLGHGADTQYF
TRBV7-6	.	many	TRBJ1-2	TGTGCCAGCAGCTTAGGGGGGGTGACTAACTATGGCTACACCTTC	CASSLGGVTNYGYTF
TRBV19	.	few	TRBJ2-1	TGTGCCAGTAGTCCCCACCCGCGACACACCCTTCGGGAGCAGTTCTTC	CASSPHPRHTLREQFF
TRBV12-3/TRBV12-4	.	.	TRBJ2-3	TGTGCCAGCAGTTTTGGGGCAGAGCCTACCACAGATACGCAGTATTTT	CASSFGAEPTTDTQYF